This T cell receptor (beta chain) was captured by sequencing in a study of T cells expressing NK-cell markers. For the study at large: The sequencing cohort of eight donors included seven HCMV-seropositive individuals and one seronegative individual.

This CDR3 region has 15 residues. Germline loops: CDR1 SGHNT, CDR2 YENEEA. Whole-study findings and limits: Roughly six donors showed dominant NKG2C+ clonotypes comprising about 1.0-8% of their CD8+ T cells.

What made the TCR beta cDNA was 5'RACE template switching with UMIs. For each CDR3 protein, TCRdb gives one entry from its re-call of the 5' RACE reads, without DNA. The listing records a few hundred thousand distinct CDR3 sequences. Worth noting for this clonotype: Its target is unknown.

This rearrangement joins TRBV11-3 to TRBJ2-3; absent DNA, TCRdb's TRBD2 call cannot be checked. The sample comprised blood T cells: a sorted CD56 or NKG2C T cell subset, CD4+ or CD8+ T cells, or bulk PBMC T cells (not recorded which). The sequence was obtained from a man aged 18 to 35 in good health. The CDR3 protein is CASSFSGRRSDTQYF.